Each of the 32 T cell receptor beta chains below was sequenced from the same sample in a study of blood T cell repertoires in COVID-19. Method: immunoSEQ multiplex PCR; TCRdb's copy keeps in-frame clones and lacks some. The sample has about 270,000 clones; approximately 82% are singletons. The sample was peripheral blood. The source of these receptors is a woman under 30 with acute or convalescent COVID-19.

The genes are TRBV5-1 and TRBJ2-7; 11 bases map to TRBD2. The trim removed 3 bases at V and 7 bases at J, leaving 9 bases unmatched. The CDR3 totals 15 residues. Germline assignment: CDR1 SGHRS and CDR2 YFSETQ. CDR3 nucleotide sequence: TGCGCCAGCAGCTCGAAGACTAGCGGGACGGGAGAGCAGTACTTC. Its protein is CASSSKTSGTGEQYF.

This rearrangement joins TRBV6-4 to TRBJ2-1; 13 positions match TRBD2. The V segment lost 4 bases and the J segment 2 bases; nucleotides outside the gene matches: 11. CDR1 is MRHNA and CDR2 is SNTAGT in the germline V gene. The CDR3 has 19 residues. The DNA for the CDR3 is TGTGCCAGCAGTGGAACCGGGACTAGCGGGAAGGGGGCCTACAATGAGCAGTTCTTC. Its protein is CASSGTGTSGKGAYNEQFF.

The genes are TRBV12-3 or TRBV12-4 and TRBJ1-6; no firm D call. V was trimmed by 8 bases and J by 7 bases, leaving 9 bases between them. The CDR3 totals 12 residues. CDR3 DNA: TGTGCCAGCCGAGGATCCAATTCACCCCTCCACTTT. Translated, it gives CASRGSNSPLHF.

This chain uses TRBV18 with TRBJ1-1; 8 bases are shared with TRBD1. J was trimmed by 3 bases and V by 3 bases; bases with no gene match: 6. The CDR3 contains 15 residues. Germline assignment: CDR1 KGHSH and CDR2 LQKENI. DNA for the CDR3: TGTGCCAGCTCACCCTTCTCGACAGGGGACACTGAAGCTTTCTTT. Translated: CASSPFSTGDTEAFF.

This chain links TRBV5-3 with TRBJ2-1; TRBD2 matches at 10 bases. Being an ORF, TRBV5-3 has a function that is uncertain. This CDR3 is 18 amino acids long. V lost 0 bases and J lost 3; bases outside the gene matches: 9. The CDR3 nucleotides read TGTGCCAGAAGCTTGGTACCTAGCGGGAGCCCGTTCTACAATGAGCAGTTCTTC. It specifies CARSLVPSGSPFYNEQFF.

The rearrangement links TRBV7-9 to TRBJ1-2, with D hard to call. This CDR3 comprises 13 residues. Germline loops: CDR1 SEHNR, CDR2 FQNEAQ (reference sequence). Trimming stripped 1 base from V and 4 bases from J, with 7 bases between. The CDR3 nucleotides are TGTGCCAGCAGCTTAGTCCAGGCCTATGGCTACACCTTC. Translation gives CASSLVQAYGYTF.

This chain connects TRBV7-9 to TRBJ2-5, with D maybe TRBD1 (5 bases). Germline CDR1 reads SEHNR; CDR2 reads FQNEAQ (reference sequence). The V gene lost 2 bases and the J gene lost 4 bases, with 8 bases spanning the gap. The CDR3 has 13 amino acids. CDR3 nucleotides: TGTGCCAGCAGCTTATACCAGGGAGAGACCCAGTACTTC. This gives the protein CASSLYQGETQYF.

This chain links TRBV29-1 with TRBJ1-3; 8 bases agree with TRBD1. Germline-derived CDR1 and CDR2 are SQVTM and ANQGSEA. The trim removed 2 bases at V and 5 bases at J, leaving 5 bases unmatched. The CDR3 has 14 residues. Written as DNA, the CDR3 is TGCAGCGTTGAAACCGGACAGGGTCGAAACACCATATATTTT. Protein product: CSVETGQGRNTIYF.

The chain joins TRBV2 to TRBJ2-7; 14 nucleotides align to TRBD2. The CDR3 has 15 amino acids. The V gene end was trimmed by 4 bases and the J gene end by 2 bases; junction bases not matched to a gene: 1. Germline V CDR1 and CDR2: SNHLY, FYNNEI. This CDR3 reads CASSATSGRAYEQYF. CDR3 sequence (DNA): TGTGCCAGCAGTGCGACTAGCGGGAGGGCCTACGAGCAGTACTTC.

V gene TRBV5-1 combines with J gene TRBJ2-7; 11 bases line up with TRBD2. The trim removed 3 bases at V and 9 bases at J, leaving 5 bases unmatched. The germline CDR1 and CDR2 sequences are SGHRS and YFSETQ. CDR3 size: 13 residues. CDR3 bases: TGCGCCAGCAGCTCTCTAGCGGGAGGCGGGCAGTACTTC. The encoded protein is CASSSLAGGGQYF.

V and J are TRBV7-2 and TRBJ1-2, with D perhaps TRBD1 (6 bases). Germline CDR1 reads SGHTA; CDR2 reads FQGNSA. The length of the CDR3 is 16 residues. With 5 bases removed from V and 1 base from J, the gap between germline ends came to 17 bases. The chain's CDR3 is CASSPNGQNFNYGYTF. CDR3 coding DNA: TGTGCCAGCAGCCCCAACGGACAGAATTTTAACTATGGCTACACCTTC. The full variable domain, in which reference TRBV7-2 and TRBJ1-2 provide the parts outside the CDR3, is GAGVSQSPSNKVTEKGKDVELRCDPISGHTALYWYRQSLGQGLEFLIYFQGNSAPDKSGLPSDRFSAERTGGSVSTLTIQRTQQEDSAVYLCASSPNGQNFNYGYTFGSGTRLTVV.

The V gene is TRBV6-6, the J gene TRBJ2-7, with D possibly matching TRBD2 (5 bases). The CDR3 loop spans 14 amino acids. Per the germline V gene, CDR1 is MNHNY and CDR2 is SVGAGI (reference sequence). Trimming removed 0 bases at V and 7 bases at J, with 13 bases between. As DNA, the CDR3 is TGTGCCAGCAGTTACTCTGGGGAGATGGGGGAGCAGTACTTC. Translated, it gives CASSYSGEMGEQYF.

In its sample, this clone was seen once. This chain joins TRBV6-1 and TRBJ1-2, with 7 positions matching TRBD1. Germline V CDR1 and CDR2: MNHNS, SASEGT. V lost 2 bases and J lost 4; bases outside the gene matches: 10. There are 16 residues in the CDR3. CDR3 amino acids: CASSESVGGTVYGYTF. For the CDR3, the DNA is TGTGCCAGCAGTGAAAGCGTCGGAGGGACAGTCTATGGCTACACCTTC.

This sequence joins TRBV25-1 and TRBJ2-7; 12 bases match TRBD1. The CDR3 runs 15 residues. CDR1 and CDR2 (germline): MGHDK, SYGVNS. Germline trimming cut 4 bases from V and 3 bases from J; bases unmatched to any gene: 4. The CDR3 spells CASSGGQGAIYEQYF. In DNA, the CDR3 is TGTGCCAGCAGTGGGGGACAGGGGGCGATCTACGAGCAGTACTTC.

This chain joins TRBV28 and TRBJ2-7; 8 bases fit TRBD2. After removal of 7 bases from V and 5 bases from J, the junction contained 10 bases not matched to a gene. Germline V CDR1 and CDR2: MDHEN, SYDVKM. The CDR3 length is 14 residues. The CDR3 reads CASIQSGSSHEQYF. DNA for the CDR3: TGTGCCAGCATCCAAAGCGGGAGTTCTCACGAGCAGTACTTC.

V and J are TRBV3-1 (or the pseudogene TRBV3-2) and TRBJ2-7, with D perhaps TRBD1 (7 bases). CDR1 is LGHDT and CDR2 is YNNKEL in the germline V gene (reference sequence). CDR3 length equals 14 residues. V shed 10 bases and J shed 3 bases, with 19 bases lying between them. CDR3 loop: CAINAGTVGYEQYF. CDR3 nucleotide sequence: TGTGCCATCAACGCGGGGACAGTGGGCTACGAGCAGTACTTC.

This clone was counted once. The chain couples TRBV4-3 to TRBJ1-2; 8 positions agree with TRBD1. V lost 3 bases to trimming and J lost 5 bases; unmatched junction nucleotides: 5. Germline V gives CDR1 LGHNA, CDR2 YSLEER. This CDR3 is 14 amino acids long. The CDR3 nucleotides read TGCGCCAGCAGCCACTCATGGACAGGGTATGGCTACACCTTC. It codes for CASSHSWTGYGYTF.

This clone appeared a few times. The rearrangement joins TRBV9 to TRBJ1-1; 7 nucleotides line up with TRBD1. The CDR3 sequence is 13 residues long. Germline trimming cut 4 bases from V and 3 bases from J; bases unmatched to any gene: 3. Germline CDR1 SGDLS, CDR2 YYNGEE. CDR3 in amino acids: CASSLTGDTEAFF. In DNA, the CDR3 is TGTGCCAGCAGCTTAACAGGGGACACTGAAGCTTTCTTT.

CDR3: CASSETSVGWDIQYF. The CDR3 coding sequence is TGTGCCAGCAGCGAGACTAGCGTTGGGTGGGACATTCAGTACTTC. The chain couples TRBV9 to TRBJ2-4; TRBD2 agrees at 8 bases. Per germline, CDR1 SGDLS and CDR2 YYNGEE. The CDR3 runs to 15 residues. V lost 3 bases and J lost 8; bases outside the gene matches: 10.

The rearrangement links TRBV7-9 to TRBJ2-5, with TRBD2 matching over 9 bases. CDR1 SEHNR and CDR2 FQNEAQ come from the germline V gene (reference sequence). This CDR3 contains 14 residues. V gave up 4 bases and J gave up 5 bases; unmatched junction bases: 5. CDR3 nucleotide sequence: TGTGCCAGCAGCTACTTAGCGGGAGTGGAGACCCAGTACTTC. It is translated as CASSYLAGVETQYF.

This clone was counted once. This chain joins TRBV27 and TRBJ2-7, with D tentatively TRBD2 (5 bases). The CDR3 runs 14 residues. V lost 5 bases, J lost 5 bases, and 16 bases lay in between. The germline gives CDR1 MNHEY, CDR2 SMNVEV (reference sequence). CDR3 DNA sequence: TGTGCCAGCAGTCGGACTTATTCTGCAGACGAGCAGTACTTC. This translates into CASSRTYSADEQYF.

This chain links TRBV4-3 with TRBJ2-7; possible D gene TRBD2, 6 bases. CDR1 and CDR2 from the germline V gene are LGHNA and YSLEER. CDR3 size: 15 residues. V was cut by 0 bases and J by 3 bases, with 12 bases left in between. CDR3 protein: CASSQDTSFDYEQYF. In nucleotides, the CDR3 is TGCGCCAGCAGCCAAGATACTAGCTTTGACTACGAGCAGTACTTC.

The chain is built from TRBV6-6 and TRBJ2-1, with 8 bases matching TRBD1. The germline gives CDR1 MNHNY, CDR2 SVGAGI (reference sequence). The CDR3 length is 15 residues. The ends lost 6 bases at V and 4 bases at J; junction bases unmatched: 8. Here the CDR3 reads CASSQTGVRYNEQFF. The CDR3 DNA follows: TGTGCCAGCAGCCAGACAGGGGTGAGATACAATGAGCAGTTCTTC.

This chain uses TRBV11-2 with TRBJ2-2; TRBD1 matches at 7 bases. This CDR3 contains 16 residues. CDR1 is SGHAT and CDR2 is FQNNGV in the germline V gene. After removal of 5 bases from V and 0 bases from J, the junction contained 6 bases not matched to a gene. The CDR3 loop is CASSARDSPNTGELFF. The CDR3 coding sequence is TGTGCCAGCAGCGCCAGGGACAGCCCGAACACCGGGGAGCTGTTTTTT.

This clone was observed a handful of times. The rearrangement uses TRBV28 and TRBJ2-3; TRBD2 matches 8 bases. CDR1 MDHEN and CDR2 SYDVKM come from the germline V gene. The CDR3 contains 16 residues. The ends lost 7 bases at V and 1 base at J; junction bases unmatched: 10. CDR3 region: CASMDFGRGGTDTQYF. As DNA, the CDR3 is TGTGCCAGCATGGACTTCGGGAGGGGGGGCACAGATACGCAGTATTTT.

CDR3 in amino acids: CASSFSTDTQYF. CDR3 in DNA: TGTGCCAGCAGCTTTTCAACAGATACGCAGTATTTT. The J gene is TRBJ2-3, the V gene TRBV5-5; D is undetermined. The CDR3 length is 12 residues. Germline CDR1 reads SGHKS; CDR2 reads YYEKEE (reference sequence). With 2 bases removed from V and 3 bases from J, the gap between germline ends came to 4 bases.

The chain joins TRBV14 to TRBJ2-2; D gene unclear. Per germline, CDR1 SGHDN and CDR2 FVKESK. V lost 1 base, J lost 3 bases, and 6 bases lay in between. The CDR3 is 14 residues long. The CDR3 DNA reads TGTGCCAGCAGCCAAGGCAGGTACACCGGGGAGCTGTTTTTT. This gives the protein CASSQGRYTGELFF.

This sequence joins TRBV12-3 or TRBV12-4 and TRBJ2-1; 8 nucleotides match TRBD2. V gave up 7 bases and J gave up 6 bases; unmatched junction bases: 5. CDR3 size: 13 residues. For the CDR3, the DNA is TGTGCCAGCAAGAGCGGGAGTAGCAATGAGCAGTTCTTC. Protein: CASKSGSSNEQFF.

The V gene is TRBV6-2 or TRBV6-3, the J gene TRBJ2-7, with 9 bases lining up with TRBD2. The CDR3 loop spans 15 amino acids. The trim removed 4 bases at V and 6 bases at J, leaving 10 bases unmatched. In germline, CDR1 is MNHEY, CDR2 SVGEGT. CDR3 sequence: CASSLTGGRAGEQYF. The CDR3 DNA reads as TGTGCCAGCAGTTTAACGGGCGGGAGGGCCGGCGAGCAGTACTTC.

This clone appeared many times. The rearrangement uses TRBV5-4 and TRBJ2-1; TRBD2 aligns across 7 bases. With V trimmed by 1 base and J by 0 bases, 4 bases remained unmatched. CDR3 length: 16 residues. Germline V CDR1 and CDR2: SGHNT, YYREEE (reference sequence). The CDR3 DNA sequence: TGTGCCAGCAGCTTGAGCGGGGAGAGCTCCTACAATGAGCAGTTCTTC. Translated, it gives CASSLSGESSYNEQFF.

The chain couples TRBV16 to TRBJ1-1; TRBD1 is a possible D gene (5 bases). Germline lookup yields CDR1 KGHSY and CDR2 FQNENV. Deletions cut 6 bases from V and 6 bases from J, with 14 bases between. The CDR3 spans 13 residues. The CDR3 is CASSLGKGSEAFF. The CDR3 nucleotides are TGTGCCAGCAGTCTCGGTAAGGGGTCTGAAGCTTTCTTT.

The J gene is TRBJ2-5, the V gene TRBV7-2, with D perhaps matching TRBD2 (5 bases). Germline CDR1 reads SGHTA; CDR2 reads FQGNSA. Trimming stripped 1 base from V and 5 bases from J, with 11 bases between. CDR3 size: 14 residues. The CDR3 nucleotides are TGTGCCAGCAGCTTAGGGTCGGGGTTCGAGACCCAGTACTTC. Translated, it gives CASSLGSGFETQYF.